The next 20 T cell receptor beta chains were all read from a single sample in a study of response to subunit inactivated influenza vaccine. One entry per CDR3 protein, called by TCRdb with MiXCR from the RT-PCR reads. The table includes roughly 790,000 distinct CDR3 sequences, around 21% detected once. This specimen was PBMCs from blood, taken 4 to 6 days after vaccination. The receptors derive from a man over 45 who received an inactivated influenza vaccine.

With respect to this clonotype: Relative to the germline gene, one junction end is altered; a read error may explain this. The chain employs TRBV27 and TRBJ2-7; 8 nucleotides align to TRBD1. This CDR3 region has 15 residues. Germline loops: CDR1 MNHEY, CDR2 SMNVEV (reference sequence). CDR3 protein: CAGSSTGVLSYEQYF. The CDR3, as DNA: TGTGCCGGCAGTTCGACAGGGGTTCTCTCCTACGAGCAGTACTTC.

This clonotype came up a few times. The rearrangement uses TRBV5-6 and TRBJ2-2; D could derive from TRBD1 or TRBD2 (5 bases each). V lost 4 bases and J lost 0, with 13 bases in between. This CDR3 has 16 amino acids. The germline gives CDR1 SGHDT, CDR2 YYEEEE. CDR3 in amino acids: CASSPPGLANTGELFF. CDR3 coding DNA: TGTGCCAGCAGCCCGCCGGGGCTTGCGAACACCGGGGAGCTGTTTTTT.

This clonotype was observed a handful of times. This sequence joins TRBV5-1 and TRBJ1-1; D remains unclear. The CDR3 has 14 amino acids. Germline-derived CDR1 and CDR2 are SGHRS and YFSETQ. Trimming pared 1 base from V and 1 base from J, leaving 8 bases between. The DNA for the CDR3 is TGCGCCAGCAGCTTGCTGGGATCGAACACTGAAGCTTTCTTT. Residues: CASSLLGSNTEAFF.

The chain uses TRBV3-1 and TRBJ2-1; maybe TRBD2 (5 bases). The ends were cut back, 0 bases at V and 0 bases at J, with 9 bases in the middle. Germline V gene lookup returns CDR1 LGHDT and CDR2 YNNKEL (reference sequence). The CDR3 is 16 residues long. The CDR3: CASSQETGISYNEQFF. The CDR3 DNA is TGTGCCAGCAGCCAAGAAACGGGGATCTCCTACAATGAGCAGTTCTTC.

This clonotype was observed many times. The CDR3, as DNA: TGTGCCAGCAGACTTCTCGGGGGCTACACCTTC. Protein product: CASRLLGGYTF. The chain carries TRBV7-9 and TRBJ1-2; D is unclear. Germline V gene data show CDR1 as SEHNR and CDR2 as FQNEAQ (reference sequence). V shed 6 bases and J shed 8 bases, with 10 bases lying between them. The CDR3 is 11 amino acids.

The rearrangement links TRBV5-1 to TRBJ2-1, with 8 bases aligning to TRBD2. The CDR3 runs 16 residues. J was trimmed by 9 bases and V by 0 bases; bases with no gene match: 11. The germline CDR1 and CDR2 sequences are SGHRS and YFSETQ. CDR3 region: CASSLAGRSGSTEQFF. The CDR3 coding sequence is TGCGCCAGCAGCTTGGCCGGGCGGAGCGGGAGTACTGAGCAGTTCTTC.

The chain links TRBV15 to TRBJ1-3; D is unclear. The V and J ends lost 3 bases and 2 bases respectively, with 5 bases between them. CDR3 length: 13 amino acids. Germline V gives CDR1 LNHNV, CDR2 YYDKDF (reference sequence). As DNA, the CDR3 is TGTGCCACCAGCAGCGGGGCTGGAAACACCATATATTTT. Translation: CATSSGAGNTIYF.

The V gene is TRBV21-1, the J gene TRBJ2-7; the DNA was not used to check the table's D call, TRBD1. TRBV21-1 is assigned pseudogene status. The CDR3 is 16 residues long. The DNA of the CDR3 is TGTGCCAGCAGCTCCCAGCCCCAGTATACCCCCTACGAGCAGTACTTC. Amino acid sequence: CASSSQPQYTPYEQYF.

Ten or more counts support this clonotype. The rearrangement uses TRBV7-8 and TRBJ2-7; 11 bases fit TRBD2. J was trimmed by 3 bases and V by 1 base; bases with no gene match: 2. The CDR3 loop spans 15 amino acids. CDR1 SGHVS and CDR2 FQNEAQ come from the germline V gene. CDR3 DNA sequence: TGTGCCAGCAGCTTAGATACTAGCGGGAGCTACGAGCAGTACTTC. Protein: CASSLDTSGSYEQYF.

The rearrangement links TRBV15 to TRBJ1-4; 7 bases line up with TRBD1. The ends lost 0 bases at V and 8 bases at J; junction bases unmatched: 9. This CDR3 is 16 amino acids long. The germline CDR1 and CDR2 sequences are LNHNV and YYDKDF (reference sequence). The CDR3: CATSRELQGTWEKLFF. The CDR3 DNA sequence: TGTGCCACCAGCAGAGAATTACAGGGGACTTGGGAAAAACTGTTTTTT.

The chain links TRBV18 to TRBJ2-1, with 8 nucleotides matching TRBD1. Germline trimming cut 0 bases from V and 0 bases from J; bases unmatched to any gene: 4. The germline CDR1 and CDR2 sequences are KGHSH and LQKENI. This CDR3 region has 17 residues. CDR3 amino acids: CASSPPRTGSSYNEQFF. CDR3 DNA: TGTGCCAGCTCACCACCGAGGACAGGGAGCTCCTACAATGAGCAGTTCTTC.

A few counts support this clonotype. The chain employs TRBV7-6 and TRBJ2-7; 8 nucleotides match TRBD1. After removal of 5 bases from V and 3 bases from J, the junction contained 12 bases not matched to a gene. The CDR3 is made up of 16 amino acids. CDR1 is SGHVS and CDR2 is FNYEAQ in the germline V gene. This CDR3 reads CASSPNPGQVIYEQYF. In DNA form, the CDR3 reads TGTGCCAGCAGCCCAAACCCGGGACAGGTTATCTACGAGCAGTACTTC.

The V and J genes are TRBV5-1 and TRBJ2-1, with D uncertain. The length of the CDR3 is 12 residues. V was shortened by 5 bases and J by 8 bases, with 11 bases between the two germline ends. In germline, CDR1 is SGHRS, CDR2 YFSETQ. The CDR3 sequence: CASRRSGDEQFF. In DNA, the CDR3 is TGCGCCAGCAGACGATCTGGGGATGAGCAGTTCTTC. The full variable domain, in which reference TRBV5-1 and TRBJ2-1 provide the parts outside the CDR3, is KAGVTQTPRYLIKTRGQQVTLSCSPISGHRSVSWYQQTPGQGLQFLFEYFSETQRNKGNFPGRFSGRQFSNSRSEMNVSTLELGDSALYLCASRRSGDEQFFGPGTRLTVL.

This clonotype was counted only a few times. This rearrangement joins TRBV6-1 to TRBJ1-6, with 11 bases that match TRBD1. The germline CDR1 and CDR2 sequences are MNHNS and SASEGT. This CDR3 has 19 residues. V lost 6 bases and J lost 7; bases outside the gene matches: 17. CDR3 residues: CASRPGQGARQNPNSPLHF. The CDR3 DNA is TGTGCCAGCAGGCCCGGACAGGGGGCGCGCCAAAACCCCAATTCACCCCTCCACTTT.

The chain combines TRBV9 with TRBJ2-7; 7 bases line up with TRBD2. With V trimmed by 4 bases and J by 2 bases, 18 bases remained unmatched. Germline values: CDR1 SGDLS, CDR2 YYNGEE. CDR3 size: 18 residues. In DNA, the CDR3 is TGTGCCAGCAGCCCAGGGAGGGGTAGCGGAGTCTCCACCTACGAGCAGTACTTC. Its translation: CASSPGRGSGVSTYEQYF.

CDR3 nucleotides: TGTGCCAGCAGCGTAGGAGGCGCAGACGGTACGCAGTATTTT. It translates to CASSVGGADGTQYF. This rearrangement joins TRBV9 to TRBJ2-3; D unclear. In germline, CDR1 is SGDLS, CDR2 YYNGEE. The CDR3 runs 14 residues. The V end was cut by 0 bases, the J end by 8 bases, with 13 bases between.

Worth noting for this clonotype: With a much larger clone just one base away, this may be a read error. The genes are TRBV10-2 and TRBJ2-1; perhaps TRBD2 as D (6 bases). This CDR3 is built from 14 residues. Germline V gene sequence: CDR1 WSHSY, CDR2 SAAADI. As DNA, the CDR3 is TGCGCCAGTTCGGGACGGAGGGGCGCGAATGGGCAGTTCTTC. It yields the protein CASSGRRGANGQFF.

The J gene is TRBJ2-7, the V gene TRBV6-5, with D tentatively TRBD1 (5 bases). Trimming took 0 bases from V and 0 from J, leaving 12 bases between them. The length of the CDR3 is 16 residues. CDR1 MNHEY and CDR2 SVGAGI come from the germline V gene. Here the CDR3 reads CASSYSEQESSYEQYF. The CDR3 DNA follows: TGTGCCAGCAGTTACTCGGAACAGGAGAGCTCCTACGAGCAGTACTTC.

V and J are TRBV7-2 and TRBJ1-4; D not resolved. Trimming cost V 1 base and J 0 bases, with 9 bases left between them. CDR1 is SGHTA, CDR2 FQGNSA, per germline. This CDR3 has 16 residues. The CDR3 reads CASSLGPGTTNEKLFF. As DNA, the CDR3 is TGTGCCAGCAGCTTAGGGCCGGGGACAACTAATGAAAAACTGTTTTTT.

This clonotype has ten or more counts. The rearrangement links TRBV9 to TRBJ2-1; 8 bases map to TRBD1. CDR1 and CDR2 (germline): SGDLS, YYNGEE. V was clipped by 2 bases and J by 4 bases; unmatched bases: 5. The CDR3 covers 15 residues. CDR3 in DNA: TGTGCCAGCAGCGTCCGACAGGGGTCGTACAATGAGCAGTTCTTC. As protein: CASSVRQGSYNEQFF.